Presented here are 30 T cell receptor beta chains from one specimen sequenced in a study of T-cell reconstitution after alpha-beta-depleted transplantation in children. Unique molecular identifiers tagged the TCRbeta library. TCRdb re-called the PCR reads through MiXCR, storing one row per CDR3 protein. The sample has 300,000 or so distinct CDR3 sequences, 9.9% seen once. The sequencing used PBMCs from the stem cell graft donor, collected from the stem cell graft. The receptors stem from a human donor who donated a stem cell graft to a child with SCID.

V gene TRBV27 combines with J gene TRBJ2-5; D possibly corresponds to TRBD1 (5 bases). CDR1 MNHEY and CDR2 SMNVEV come from the germline V gene (reference sequence). Deletions cut 8 bases from V and 4 bases from J, with 23 bases between. This CDR3 has 16 amino acids. CDR3 coding DNA: TGTGCCAGCGGGAATCCCGTACGTTCAGGGCCAGAGACCCAGTACTTC. Amino acid sequence: CASGNPVRSGPETQYF.

This clonotype was seen many times. The chain has TRBV5-1 and TRBJ2-3; 10 positions agree with TRBD2. Germline V CDR1 and CDR2: SGHRS, YFSETQ. V shed 4 bases, J shed 3 bases, and the junction held 11 bases outside the gene matches. The CDR3 loop spans 17 amino acids. The CDR3 DNA reads as TGCGCCAGCAGCCCACCTACTAGCGGGGACTTAACAGATACGCAGTATTTT. The encoded protein is CASSPPTSGDLTDTQYF.

This clonotype appeared a few times. Written as DNA, the CDR3 is TGCAGTGCTAGAATGCCCACCCCGGGTACAGATACGCAGTATTTT. It is translated as CSARMPTPGTDTQYF. This chain uses TRBV20-1 with TRBJ2-3; no firm D call. CDR1 is DFQATT, CDR2 SNEGSKA, per germline (reference sequence). This CDR3 spans 15 amino acids. V lost 2 bases and J 3 bases, leaving 15 bases between the germline ends.

This clonotype was observed at least ten times. The chain employs TRBV5-1 and TRBJ2-7; D unresolved. There are 12 residues in the CDR3. Trimming shortened V by 4 bases and J by 3 bases, and 8 bases separated the two germline ends. CDR1 SGHRS and CDR2 YFSETQ come from the germline V gene. The CDR3 bases are TGCGCCAGCAGCGTTGACAACTACGAGCAGTACTTC. Translation: CASSVDNYEQYF.

This clonotype was found a few times. The rearrangement joins TRBV4-1 to TRBJ1-1, with TRBD1 matching over 7 bases. The germline V gene encodes CDR1 MGHRA and CDR2 YSYEKL. The CDR3 consists of 16 residues. V shed 1 base, J shed 0 bases, and the junction held 5 bases outside the gene matches. The CDR3 coding sequence is TGCGCCAGCAGCCAAGGGGGACAGTTATTGAACACTGAAGCTTTCTTT. This translates into CASSQGGQLLNTEAFF.

The genes are TRBV10-3 and TRBJ2-2; D is perhaps TRBD1 (5 bases). Germline-derived CDR1 and CDR2 are ENHRY and SYGVKD. The CDR3 covers 16 residues. The V end lost 2 bases, the J end lost 4 bases, and 14 bases lay between the germline ends. CDR3: CAISEIGQGGTGELFF. CDR3 bases: TGTGCCATCAGTGAGATTGGTCAGGGCGGCACCGGGGAGCTGTTTTTT.

This clonotype was observed a few times. The chain uses TRBV12-3 or TRBV12-4 and TRBJ2-1; maybe TRBD2 (6 bases). The CDR3 runs 15 residues. V lost 2 bases to trimming and J lost 9 bases, with 17 bases between them. The CDR3 region is CASSLRPGRGGEQFF. CDR3 nucleotide sequence: TGTGCCAGCAGTTTACGTCCCGGGCGGGGTGGTGAGCAGTTCTTC.

The chain links TRBV2 to TRBJ2-7; TRBD1 might be the D (6 bases). Germline V lookup: CDR1 SNHLY, CDR2 FYNNEI. V shed 7 bases and J shed 0 bases, with 16 bases lying between them. This CDR3 spans 15 amino acids. Written as DNA, the CDR3 is TGTGCCAGCACGTCTCCAGGGGCCAACTCCTACGAGCAGTACTTC. Amino acid sequence: CASTSPGANSYEQYF. The entire variable domain, with the rest obtained from reference TRBV2 and TRBJ2-7, is as follows: EPEVTQTPSHQVTQMGQEVILRCVPISNHLYFYWYRQILGQKVEFLVSFYNNEISEKSEIFDDQFSVERPDGSNFTLKIRSTKLEDSAMYFCASTSPGANSYEQYFGPGTRLTVT.

The genes are TRBV12-3 or TRBV12-4 and TRBJ1-4; 8 bases map to TRBD1. The CDR3 consists of 15 residues. The J segment lost 8 bases and the V segment lost 4 bases, leaving 9 bases of the junction unmatched. The CDR3 bases are TGTGCCAGCAGTTCGATTACAGGGGGTACCGAAAAACTGTTTTTT. This sequence encodes CASSSITGGTEKLFF.

V and J are TRBV5-1 and TRBJ2-2, with a weak D call TRBD1 (5 bases). The CDR3 sequence is 16 residues long. With 0 bases removed from V and 3 bases from J, the gap between germline ends came to 12 bases. CDR1 is SGHRS and CDR2 is YFSETQ in the germline V gene. The CDR3 sequence is CASSLESRAYTGELFF. CDR3 bases: TGCGCCAGCAGCTTGGAGAGCAGGGCGTACACCGGGGAGCTGTTTTTT.

The J gene is TRBJ1-4, the V gene TRBV7-9; D is unresolved. The CDR3 length is 11 residues. The V and J ends lost 5 bases and 4 bases respectively, with 2 bases between them. Germline lookup yields CDR1 SEHNR and CDR2 FQNEAQ (reference sequence). CDR3 in DNA: TGTGCCAGCAGCATTAATGAAAAACTGTTTTTT. Residues: CASSINEKLFF.

This clonotype appeared many times. The V gene is TRBV15, the J gene TRBJ2-7; TRBD1 might be the D (6 bases). Trimming took 2 bases from V and 5 from J, leaving 16 bases between them. CDR1 is LNHNV and CDR2 is YYDKDF in the germline V gene (reference sequence). This CDR3 spans 15 amino acids. The CDR3 loop reads CATSRKTGNLDEQYF. CDR3 bases: TGTGCCACCAGCAGAAAAACAGGGAATCTTGACGAGCAGTACTTC.

CDR3 DNA sequence: TGTGCCAGCAGCGTTTCGGTCACCGGGGAGCTGTTTTTT. Amino acids: CASSVSVTGELFF. This chain connects TRBV3-1 to TRBJ2-2; D is unresolved. CDR3 length: 13 residues. The germline V gene has CDR1 LGHDT and CDR2 YNNKEL (reference sequence). V dropped 5 bases and J dropped 4 bases, with 8 bases sitting between them.

This clonotype was observed a handful of times. The chain carries TRBV6-5 and TRBJ2-7; D is possibly TRBD1 (5 bases). Germline lookup yields CDR1 MNHEY and CDR2 SVGAGI. CDR3 length: 17 residues. Trimming removed 2 bases at V and 0 bases at J, with 17 bases between. CDR3 loop: CASSYEGRGRRSYEQYF. The CDR3, as DNA: TGTGCCAGCAGTTACGAAGGTAGGGGCCGACGCTCCTACGAGCAGTACTTC.

This clonotype appeared a few times. The chain combines TRBV27 with TRBJ2-1; 8 nucleotides line up with TRBD1. The germline V gene has CDR1 MNHEY and CDR2 SMNVEV (reference sequence). V dropped 5 bases and J dropped 5; count of bases not matched to a gene: 8. This CDR3 is built from 15 residues. CDR3 protein: CASSLTGAANNEQFF. Here the CDR3 DNA reads TGTGCCAGCAGTCTGACAGGGGCCGCGAACAATGAGCAGTTCTTC.

The genes are TRBV12-3 or TRBV12-4 and TRBJ2-3; TRBD1 might be the D (6 bases). The CDR3 length is 15 residues. The V end lost 5 bases, the J end lost 6 bases, and 18 bases lay between the germline ends. The CDR3, as DNA: TGTGCCAGCAGTCCTGTCGGACAGAAATATGATACGCAGTATTTT. Protein product: CASSPVGQKYDTQYF.

This clonotype came up a few times. The chain employs TRBV15 and TRBJ2-7; 8 nucleotides align to TRBD2. CDR3 length equals 14 residues. Trimming at V came to 0 bases and at J to 6 bases, leaving 4 bases not matched to a gene. The germline CDR1 and CDR2 sequences are LNHNV and YYDKDF (reference sequence). The CDR3 region is CATSRDGGVGEQYF. CDR3 coding DNA: TGTGCCACCAGCAGAGACGGGGGGGTCGGCGAGCAGTACTTC. Full variable domain (missing parts from reference TRBV15 and TRBJ2-7): DAMVIQNPRYQVTQFGKPVTLSCSQTLNHNVMYWYQQKSSQAPKLLFHYYDKDFNNEADTPDNFQSRRPNTSFCFLDIRSPGLGDTAMYLCATSRDGGVGEQYFGPGTRLTVT.

This clonotype has more than one count but fewer than ten. V usage is TRBV20-1 and J usage is TRBJ1-5; tentative D call: TRBD1 (5 bases). The V gene's germline CDR1 is DFQATT and CDR2 SNEGSKA (reference sequence). V lost 7 bases and J lost 3, with 13 bases in between. This CDR3 spans 13 amino acids. The CDR3: CSVSAGANQPQHF. The CDR3, as DNA: TGCAGTGTGAGCGCTGGGGCCAATCAGCCCCAGCATTTT.

Only a few counts were recorded for this clonotype. The V call is TRBV5-1, the J call TRBJ1-1, with 9 bases matching TRBD1. This CDR3 comprises 17 residues. Germline V gene sequence: CDR1 SGHRS, CDR2 YFSETQ. V shed 4 bases and J 4 bases; nucleotides not matched to a gene: 14. CDR3: CASSPGGQGIMSTEAFF. CDR3 coding DNA: TGCGCCAGCAGCCCGGGGGGACAGGGTATAATGAGCACTGAAGCTTTCTTT.

The chain has TRBV12-3 or TRBV12-4 and TRBJ2-6; weak D call: TRBD2 (5 bases). The CDR3 is made up of 15 amino acids. Trimming pared 8 bases from V and 0 bases from J, leaving 11 bases between. CDR3 DNA sequence: TGTGCCAGCGGAGGCAACTTCTCTGGGGCCAACGTCCTGACTTTC. Its protein product is CASGGNFSGANVLTF.

This clonotype was detected a few times. The chain combines TRBV12-3 or TRBV12-4 with TRBJ1-2; D is ambiguous. This CDR3 spans 12 amino acids. Trimming cost V 5 bases and J 8 bases, with 12 bases left between them. The CDR3 sequence is CASSVPGDGYTF. DNA of the CDR3: TGTGCCAGCAGTGTCCCGGGAGACGGCTACACCTTC.

The sample holds a few counts of this clonotype. The chain carries TRBV20-1 and TRBJ2-3; a weak D match, TRBD2 (5 bases). The V gene's germline CDR1 is DFQATT and CDR2 SNEGSKA (reference sequence). Trimming shortened V by 0 bases and J by 0 bases, and 10 bases separated the two germline ends. This CDR3 is built from 15 residues. CDR3 residues: CSARDLGESTDTQYF. CDR3 nucleotides: TGCAGTGCTAGAGATCTCGGGGAAAGCACAGATACGCAGTATTTT.

This clonotype occurred a few times. The chain is built from TRBV11-2 and TRBJ2-5; 8 bases map to TRBD1. The CDR3 totals 15 residues. Germline trimming cut 2 bases from V and 2 bases from J; bases unmatched to any gene: 4. In germline, CDR1 is SGHAT, CDR2 FQNNGV. The CDR3 protein is CASSLSRQGQETQYF. In nucleotides, the CDR3 is TGTGCCAGCAGCTTATCCCGACAGGGGCAAGAGACCCAGTACTTC.

A few counts support this clonotype. The chain combines TRBV29-1 with TRBJ1-1; 9 bases are a match to TRBD1. Germline V gene sequence: CDR1 SQVTM, CDR2 ANQGSEA. CDR3 size: 13 residues. V dropped 7 bases and J dropped 5; count of bases not matched to a gene: 8. The chain's CDR3 is CSATTGGTTEAFF. The CDR3 region has the DNA TGCAGCGCTACGACAGGGGGTACGACTGAAGCTTTCTTT.

This chain joins TRBV20-1 and TRBJ1-6, with D uncertain. CDR3 length: 11 amino acids. V lost 5 bases and J 7 bases, leaving 6 bases between the germline ends. Germline V lookup: CDR1 DFQATT, CDR2 SNEGSKA (reference sequence). DNA of the CDR3: TGCAGTGCTTCTAGGAATTCACCCCTCCACTTT. Translating it yields CSASRNSPLHF.

This clonotype was picked up a small number of times. The chain couples TRBV2 to TRBJ2-3; TRBD2 agrees at 9 bases. CDR1 is SNHLY and CDR2 is FYNNEI in the germline V gene. J gave up 5 bases and V 4 bases, and 4 bases lay outside the gene matches. This CDR3 region has 14 residues. The CDR3 DNA reads as TGTGCCAGCAGTGCTAGCGGGGCCGGAGATACGCAGTATTTT. Encoded protein: CASSASGAGDTQYF.

The V gene is TRBV25-1, the J gene TRBJ2-5; unclear D gene. The CDR3 totals 14 residues. V lost 7 bases to trimming and J lost 2 bases, with 14 bases between them. Germline V gene data show CDR1 as MGHDK and CDR2 as SYGVNS. CDR3 region: CASNDTVHQETQYF. The CDR3 nucleotides are TGTGCCAGCAATGATACAGTCCATCAAGAGACCCAGTACTTC.

This clonotype was detected many times. The rearrangement joins TRBV27 to TRBJ1-5, with 11 bases lining up with TRBD1. The germline V gene encodes CDR1 MNHEY and CDR2 SMNVEV (reference sequence). The CDR3 runs to 15 residues. J lost 6 bases, V lost 5 bases, and 6 bases had no gene match. CDR3 region: CASSRGQGAGQPQHF. The CDR3 nucleotides read TGTGCCAGCAGTCGAGGACAGGGGGCTGGTCAGCCCCAGCATTTT.

About this clonotype: A clone one base away is much larger, so this may be a read error. This sequence joins TRBV29-1 and TRBJ2-5; 11 nucleotides match TRBD2. Unmatched junction bases numbered 13, after V lost 7 bases and J lost 3 bases. Germline CDR1 SQVTM, CDR2 ANQGSEA. The CDR3 runs 16 residues. As DNA, the CDR3 is TGCAGCGCCATTCCACTAGCGGGAGCATACAAAGAGACCCAGTACTTC. Translating gives CSAIPLAGAYKETQYF. The full variable domain, in which reference TRBV29-1 and TRBJ2-5 provide the parts outside the CDR3, is SAVISQKPSRDICQRGTSLTIQCQVDSQVTMMFWYRQQPGQSLTLIATANQGSEATYESGFVIDKFPISRPNLTFSTLTVSNMSPEDSSIYLCSAIPLAGAYKETQYFGPGTRLLVL.

This chain uses TRBV7-3 with TRBJ2-5; D possibly uses TRBD1 or TRBD2 (5 bases each). CDR1 and CDR2 from the germline V gene are SGHTA and FQGTGA. The CDR3 runs to 15 residues. Trimming shortened V by 1 base and J by 2 bases, and 11 bases separated the two germline ends. In nucleotides, the CDR3 is TGTGCCAGCAGCTTAAATCCGGGGCTTCAAGAGACCCAGTACTTC. Encoded protein: CASSLNPGLQETQYF.